Described below is a single T cell receptor beta chain sequence and its context. What this receptor recognizes is not known. No qualities accompany the bases; no much larger clone lies one base away. The donors were 40 or so Caucasian individuals from Russia, aged about 6 to 95 years, who were systemically healthy. Each donor gave 8 to 10 milliliters of peripheral blood, collected into EDTA-treated Vacutainer tubes. PBMCs were isolated by Ficoll-Paque density-gradient centrifugation, with at least 7 million obtained per sample. Trizol reagent was used to extract total RNA from the PBMCs, yielding at least 5 micrograms per sample. The percentages of naive CD45RAhigh/CD27high T cells were determined by flow cytometry on a PBMC aliquot from every donor. Trimming accounts for 5 bases at V and 4 bases at J, while the number of junction bases matched to no gene is 6. The CDR3 numbers 14 residues from cysteine through phenylalanine. The entry retains the CDR3 DNA only, 42 bases that are in frame from base 1.

This specimen comes from a study of blood T cells in healthy people across ages (dated by TCRdb to between 2014 and 2017). Broadly, across the study: Template switching captured roughly one uniquely barcoded TCR beta cDNA molecule per two T cells in model experiments. For two donors (one aged 18 to 30 and one aged 80 or older), the study analyzed two additional independent replicas of 1 million unique cDNA reads from the same blood draw. Four age groups were formed from the donors: young (average about 17 years), middle-aged (approximately 40), aged (about 62) and long-lived (roughly 88). Using deep sequencing normalized with unique cDNA molecular identifiers, the study measured how TCR beta repertoire diversity changes with age. To avoid experimental bias, donors of different ages were distributed randomly across sequencing lanes.

Library construction relied on 5' RACE. Sequencer: Illumina HiSeq 2500. The second PCR ran for about 6 to 11 cycles and used a J-beta primer mix along with a sample-barcoded 5' primer. Each TCR beta cDNA molecule received a unique molecular identifier from a template-switch 5' adaptor carrying 12 random nucleotides. At least 3 million CDR3-containing paired-end reads were obtained from each sample. First-strand cDNA synthesis was performed from all RNA using the Mint cDNA synthesis kit, with priming by a TRBC-specific oligonucleotide. Following uracil-DNA glycosylase treatment, a first 18-cycle PCR with universal primers M1SS and BC2_uni_R was performed on all cDNA. The paper's data handling went like this. For normalization, 1 million high-quality reads were randomly selected from each sample, with every read carrying a distinct molecular identifier. Instead of being binned into consensus sequences, reads that shared molecular identifiers were thrown out. MiTCR, run with a Q25 quality threshold and the strictest error-elimination algorithm, handled CDR3 identification, clonotype clustering and error correction. A nonparametric unseen species model with Euler transformation was used to estimate lower-bound total TCR beta diversity. TCRdb reworked the public reads: Q25 trimming with fastp, MiXCR clone assembly, productive beta chains retained. Rows matching on CDR3 protein sequence are summarized as one entry with the most common DNA and genes. For this entry, the V and J calls and clone size follow TCRdb and not the study's own pipeline. This sample holds around 1,500,000 distinct CDR3 sequences; 28% were observed only once. The leading ten clones occupy about 8% of the sample.

General conclusions and limits of the study: Because the CMV infection status of the donors was unknown, age-related changes in expanded clonotypes may potentially have been confounded. Compared with the aged group, the long-lived group had more naive CD4+ T cells, fewer expanded clones and increased TCR diversity, a pattern suggesting age selection. Total diversity estimates from one million sequenced T cells were considered lower bounds and underestimates. Since profiling was done on bulk unsorted PBMCs, naive and antigen-experienced compartments could not be conclusively compared. There was a strong correlation between observed TCR beta diversity and the percentage of naive T cells measured by flow cytometry. Observed TCR beta diversity per million T cells fell roughly linearly with age, and a significant reduction was already apparent by age around 36.

What was sequenced was blood. The sequence was collected from a woman aged 25 to 45 in good health. The chain is made from TRBV12-3 or TRBV12-4 and TRBJ1-2; a stretch of 8 junction bases matches TRBD1. The DNA sequence is given as TGTGCCAGCAGTAGGACAGGGAGGGGCTATGGCTACACCTTC. The encoded protein is CASSRTGRGYGYTF.